This TCR beta chain is drawn from a study of CD4 and CD8 cells across lung adenocarcinoma regions. Samples came from patients with localized non-small cell lung adenocarcinoma. This clonotype was counted at least ten times. A much larger clone lies one base from this, so it may be a read error. The length of the CDR3 is 18 residues. The germline V gene encodes CDR1 SGHTA and CDR2 FQGNSA. A single record per CDR3 protein comes from TCRdb applying MiXCR to the PCR reads. The sample records around 15,000 distinct CDR3 sequences, under 70% being singletons. V is TRBV7-2 and J is TRBJ2-1; TRBD2 agrees at 11 bases. The end of the DNA fits TRBJ2-7 better, so the J call may be wrong. The receptor comes from a female donor with lung adenocarcinoma. The CD4 and CD8 labels of this study may be unreliable. The specimen sequenced was CD8+ T cells from the center of a lung tumor. CDR3 DNA sequence: TGTGCCAGCAGCTTAAGGGTCACTAGCGGGAGATTCTACAATGAGCAGTACTTC. Encoded protein: CASSLRVTSGRFYNEQYF.